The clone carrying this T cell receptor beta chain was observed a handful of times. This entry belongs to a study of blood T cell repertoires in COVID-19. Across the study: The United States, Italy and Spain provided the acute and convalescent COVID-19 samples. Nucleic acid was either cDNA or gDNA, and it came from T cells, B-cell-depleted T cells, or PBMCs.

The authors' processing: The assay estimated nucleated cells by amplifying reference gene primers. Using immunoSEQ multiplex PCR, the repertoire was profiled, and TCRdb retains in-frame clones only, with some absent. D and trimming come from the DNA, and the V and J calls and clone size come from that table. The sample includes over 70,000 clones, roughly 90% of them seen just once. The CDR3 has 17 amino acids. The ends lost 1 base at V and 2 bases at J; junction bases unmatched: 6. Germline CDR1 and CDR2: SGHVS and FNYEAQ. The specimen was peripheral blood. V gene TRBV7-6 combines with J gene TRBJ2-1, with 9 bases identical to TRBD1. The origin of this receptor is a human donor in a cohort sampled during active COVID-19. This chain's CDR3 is CASSLVTGTGPYNEQFF. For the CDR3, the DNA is TGTGCCAGCAGCTTAGTAACCGGGACAGGGCCCTACAATGAGCAGTTCTTC. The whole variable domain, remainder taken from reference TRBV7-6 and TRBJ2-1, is GAGVSQSPRYKVTKRGQDVALRCDPISGHVSLYWYRQALGQGPEFLTYFNYEAQQDKSGLPNDRFSAERPEGSISTLTIQRTEQRDSAMYRCASSLVTGTGPYNEQFFGPGTRLTVL.